The clone carrying this TCR beta chain was detected only a few times. Its antigen is still unknown. These data come from a study of T-cell memory formation after mild COVID-19. Study observations and caveats: Some responding clones appeared in pre-infection memory, suggesting cross-reactive memory joined. What remained unconfirmed was the SARS-CoV-2 specificity of second-wave clones peaking on day 37.

Using constant-segment primers, 5'RACE produced TCR alpha and TCR beta cDNA libraries carrying sample barcodes and UMIs. TCRdb used MiXCR to reprocess the 5' RACE reads, holding one entry per CDR3 protein. Counted here are 470,000 or so distinct CDR3 sequences, approximately 25% occurring once; the ten biggest clones make up around 12%. The sample comprised PBMCs or a T cell subset sorted from them (not recorded which). The origin of this receptor is an adult woman who had mild COVID-19 (a few samples of this study predate the infection). Cell type and time point are not known.

DNA of the CDR3: TGTGCCAGTTCGCCTCGGAGGGACAATGAGCAGTTCTTC. Protein product: CASSPRRDNEQFF. The V gene is TRBV11-2, the J gene TRBJ2-1, with D maybe TRBD2 (6 bases). Per the germline V gene, CDR1 is SGHAT and CDR2 is FQNNGV. Trimming took 9 bases from V and 5 from J, leaving 14 bases between them. The CDR3 has 13 residues. The full variable domain, rest sourced from reference TRBV11-2 and TRBJ2-1, is EAGVAQSPRYKIIEKRQSVAFWCNPISGHATLYWYQQILGQGPKLLIQFQNNGVVDDSQLPKDRFSAERLKGVDSTLKIQPAKLEDSAVYLCASSPRRDNEQFFGPGTRLTVL.